These 28 T cell receptor beta chains originate from one sample sequenced in a study of beta chain features in type 1 diabetes. As every portion of the isolated RNA was reverse transcribed, the sequencing read expressed TCRB transcripts. Method: immunoSEQ multiplex PCR; TCRdb's copy keeps in-frame clones and lacks some. The repertoire holds about 140,000 clones, with about 13% as singletons. Antigens of these TCRs are unknown. Study-level findings and limits: A moderate, significant TCRB CDR3 shortening appeared in type 1 diabetes across four CD4+ subsets.

Sequenced input: central memory CD4+ T cells from blood. The receptors come from a man aged 18 to 29 with type 1 diabetes.

In this sample, this clone turned up a few times. The chain uses TRBV7-9 and TRBJ2-2, with 13 bases lining up with TRBD2. J was trimmed by 6 bases and V by 5 bases; bases with no gene match: 3. The CDR3 has 15 amino acids. In germline, CDR1 is SEHNR, CDR2 FQNEAQ (reference sequence). This chain's CDR3 is CASSGTSGTAGELFF. The CDR3 region has the DNA TGTGCCAGCAGCGGGACTAGCGGGACGGCCGGGGAGCTGTTTTTT.

This clone has more than one count but fewer than ten. The rearrangement joins TRBV19 to TRBJ2-7; 8 bases agree with TRBD1. Germline V gene lookup returns CDR1 LNHDA and CDR2 SQIVND (reference sequence). The CDR3 loop spans 16 amino acids. V lost 3 bases, J lost 4 bases, and 11 bases stayed unmatched. The CDR3, as DNA: TGTGCCAGTAGTATCGGACGGACAGGGATTGGGTACGAGCAGTACTTC. As protein: CASSIGRTGIGYEQYF. The full variable domain, in which reference TRBV19 and TRBJ2-7 provide the parts outside the CDR3, is DGGITQSPKYLFRKEGQNVTLSCEQNLNHDAMYWYRQDPGQGLRLIYYSQIVNDFQKGDIAEGYSVSREKKESFPLTVTSAQKNPTAFYLCASSIGRTGIGYEQYFGPGTRLTVT.

The chain is built from TRBV18 and TRBJ1-1; D gene ambiguous. The length of the CDR3 is 15 residues. The V gene lost 3 bases and the J gene lost 5 bases, with 16 bases spanning the gap. The germline gives CDR1 KGHSH, CDR2 LQKENI. The CDR3 DNA reads TGTGCCAGCTCACCCCGGACGGACGAGGGTACTGAAGCTTTCTTT. Its protein product is CASSPRTDEGTEAFF.

The chain links TRBV7-2 to TRBJ1-2, with D unresolved. The V gene's germline CDR1 is SGHTA and CDR2 FQGNSA. V dropped 3 bases and J dropped 8 bases, with 13 bases sitting between them. The CDR3 is 13 amino acids. DNA of the CDR3: TGTGCCAGCAGCTTTGATGCCCTTTCGGGCTACACCTTC. Its translation is CASSFDALSGYTF.

This clone was observed a few times. J is TRBJ1-5 and V is TRBV30; 9 bases line up with TRBD1. With 3 bases clipped from V and 6 bases from J, the junction kept 9 bases outside the gene matches. The CDR3 runs to 15 residues. Germline assignment: CDR1 GTSNPN and CDR2 SVGIG (reference sequence). CDR3 amino acids: CAWRPRDRVAQPQHF. The CDR3 nucleotides are TGTGCCTGGAGGCCCCGGGACAGGGTTGCTCAGCCCCAGCATTTT.

The CDR3 loop is CAWSDPGGGYTF. Here the CDR3 DNA reads TGTGCCTGGAGTGACCCGGGAGGTGGCTACACCTTC. This chain connects TRBV30 to TRBJ1-2, with D unclear. The CDR3 spans 12 residues. Looked up from germline, CDR1 is GTSNPN and CDR2 is SVGIG (reference sequence). Trimming removed 1 base at V and 7 bases at J, with 10 bases between.

In this sample, this clone turned up many times. The V call is TRBV23-1, the J call TRBJ1-6, with D unclear. TRBV23-1 is reported as an ORF; its role is uncertain. V was cut by 3 bases and J by 7 bases, with 13 bases left in between. The CDR3 has 15 amino acids. The chain's CDR3 is CASSHPTRRNSPLHF. CDR3 in DNA: TGCGCCAGCAGTCATCCGACCCGTAGAAATTCACCCCTCCACTTT.

The table lists this clone with a count of one. The chain has TRBV5-1 and TRBJ1-2; a possible D gene is TRBD1 (6 bases). The V gene's germline CDR1 is SGHRS and CDR2 YFSETQ. The ends were cut back, 3 bases at V and 5 bases at J, with 14 bases in the middle. This CDR3 has 14 residues. The CDR3 sequence is CASSWEQGRYGYTF. Written as DNA, the CDR3 is TGCGCCAGCAGCTGGGAACAGGGAAGATATGGCTACACCTTC.

This clone was observed a few times. The chain joins TRBV7-9 to TRBJ2-5; D possibly matches TRBD1 or TRBD2 (5 bases each). The germline V gene encodes CDR1 SEHNR and CDR2 FQNEAQ (reference sequence). V lost 1 base and J lost 5, with 8 bases in between. This CDR3 contains 13 residues. In DNA form, the CDR3 reads TGTGCCAGCAGCTTAGATGAGGGGGAGACCCAGTACTTC. Translation: CASSLDEGETQYF.

The V and J genes are TRBV30 and TRBJ2-1; 9 nucleotides match TRBD2. The V gene end was trimmed by 5 bases and the J gene end by 0 bases; junction bases not matched to a gene: 5. The CDR3 covers 15 residues. Germline V lookup: CDR1 GTSNPN, CDR2 SVGIG (reference sequence). DNA for the CDR3: TGTGCCTGGCGCCCTAGCGGGGCCTCCTACAATGAGCAGTTCTTC. Its protein is CAWRPSGASYNEQFF. Full variable domain (outside the CDR3, taken from reference TRBV30 and TRBJ2-1): SQTIHQWPATLVQPVGSPLSLECTVEGTSNPNLYWYRQAAGRGLQLLFYSVGIGQISSEVPQNLSASRPQDRQFILSSKKLLLSDSGFYLCAWRPSGASYNEQFFGPGTRLTVL.

The chain carries TRBV7-8 and TRBJ2-6, with D unclear. V shed 5 bases and J shed 0 bases, with 8 bases lying between them. CDR1 is SGHVS, CDR2 FQNEAQ, per germline. This CDR3 region has 15 residues. The CDR3 bases are TGTGCCAGCAGCCCGGACGGCTCTGGGGCCAACGTCCTGACTTTC. Translated: CASSPDGSGANVLTF. Based on the CDR3 plus reference TRBV7-8 and TRBJ2-6, the full variable domain is GAGVSQSPRYKVAKRGQDVALRCDPISGHVSLFWYQQALGQGPEFLTYFQNEAQLDKSGLPSDRFFAERPEGSVSTLKIQRTQQEDSAVYLCASSPDGSGANVLTFGAGSRLTVL.

CDR3 in amino acids: CASSLRGGPKDEQYF. CDR3 sequence (DNA): TGTGCCAGCAGCTTAAGGGGAGGGCCTAAGGACGAGCAGTACTTC. The chain links TRBV7-6 to TRBJ2-7, with 7 bases fitting TRBD2. The CDR3 totals 15 residues. Germline-derived CDR1 and CDR2 are SGHVS and FNYEAQ. V trimming: 2 bases; J trimming: 5 bases; junction bases outside the gene matches: 9.

The chain joins TRBV11-2 to TRBJ2-4; D may be TRBD1 or TRBD2 (5 bases each). The CDR3 runs 13 residues. V was clipped by 5 bases and J by 6 bases, with 11 bases between them. Germline CDR1 reads SGHAT; CDR2 reads FQNNGV. CDR3 sequence reads: CASSTSGPNIQYF. The DNA of the CDR3 is TGTGCCAGCAGCACCTCGGGACCAAACATTCAGTACTTC.

V gene TRBV6-6 combines with J gene TRBJ1-2, with TRBD1 as a possible D gene (5 bases). Looked up from germline, CDR1 is MNHNY and CDR2 is SVGAGI (reference sequence). This CDR3 spans 12 amino acids. V dropped 6 bases and J dropped 8 bases, with 13 bases sitting between them. This chain's CDR3 is CASSTAWDGYTF. The DNA of the CDR3 is TGTGCCAGCAGCACCGCGTGGGACGGCTACACCTTC.

This clone has just a few counts. This chain connects TRBV30 to TRBJ1-4; a weak D match, TRBD1 (5 bases). Germline V gene lookup returns CDR1 GTSNPN and CDR2 SVGIG (reference sequence). The V end was cut by 3 bases, the J end by 4 bases, with 12 bases between. The CDR3 runs to 14 residues. Written as DNA, the CDR3 is TGTGCCTGGAGCATACAGGAGATTAATGAAAAACTGTTTTTT. Its translation is CAWSIQEINEKLFF.

The V and J genes are TRBV7-9 and TRBJ1-2, with 7 bases identical to TRBD1. The V gene's germline CDR1 is SEHNR and CDR2 FQNEAQ (reference sequence). Unmatched junction bases numbered 5, after V lost 6 bases and J lost 1 base. This CDR3 has 14 residues. CDR3 sequence (DNA): TGTGCCAGCAGTCCCGGGACAGTTAACTATGGCTACACCTTC. Protein: CASSPGTVNYGYTF. The full variable domain, completed using reference TRBV7-9 and TRBJ1-2, is DTGVSQNPRHKITKRGQNVTFRCDPISEHNRLYWYRQTLGQGPEFLTYFQNEAQLEKSRLLSDRFSAERPKGSFSTLEIQRTEQGDSAMYLCASSPGTVNYGYTFGSGTRLTVV.

The V call is TRBV29-1, the J call TRBJ2-7, with D unclear. Deletions cut 7 bases from V and 7 bases from J, with 14 bases between. CDR1 is SQVTM and CDR2 is ANQGSEA in the germline V gene. This CDR3 is built from 11 residues. CDR3 sequence reads: CSAESPGEQYF. CDR3 coding DNA: TGCAGCGCCGAAAGTCCCGGGGAGCAGTACTTC.

V gene TRBV4-1 combines with J gene TRBJ1-3, with unresolved D. The CDR3 runs 16 residues. V lost 4 bases and J lost 0, with 13 bases in between. CDR1 and CDR2 (germline): MGHRA, YSYEKL. DNA of the CDR3: TGCGCCAGCAGCCCTGTGTGGGATACCTCTGGAAACACCATATATTTT. This codes for CASSPVWDTSGNTIYF.

This clone showed up just a few times. This sequence joins TRBV5-4 and TRBJ2-3, with a weak D call TRBD2 (5 bases). Trimming removed 4 bases at V and 2 bases at J, with 17 bases between. Germline V lookup: CDR1 SGHNT, CDR2 YYREEE (reference sequence). There are 16 residues in the CDR3. This chain's CDR3 is CASSTGGAVDTDTQYF. The CDR3 nucleotides read TGTGCCAGCAGCACCGGAGGAGCGGTAGACACAGATACGCAGTATTTT.

This clone was observed a few times. The chain recombines TRBV27 with TRBJ2-5; D remains unclear. The CDR3 covers 13 residues. Between the trimmed V and J ends, which lost 8 bases and 4 bases, there was a span of 14 bases. Germline loops: CDR1 MNHEY, CDR2 SMNVEV (reference sequence). The chain's CDR3 is CASQVVGGETQYF. In nucleotides, the CDR3 is TGTGCCAGCCAGGTTGTCGGTGGAGAGACCCAGTACTTC.

This chain joins TRBV23-1 and TRBJ2-1; a weak D match, TRBD2 (8 bases). TRBV23-1 is designated an ORF whose function remains uncertain. Between the trimmed V and J ends, which lost 2 bases and 4 bases, there was a span of 21 bases. This CDR3 contains 18 residues. CDR3 protein: CASSQVGRGHGWYNEQFF. The DNA of the CDR3 is TGCGCCAGCAGTCAAGTCGGGAGGGGGCATGGTTGGTACAATGAGCAGTTCTTC.

In its sample, this clone was seen a few times. The J gene is TRBJ1-1, the V gene TRBV28, with D unresolved. CDR3 length equals 12 residues. V lost 6 bases, J lost 2 bases, and 7 bases lay in between. Looked up from germline, CDR1 is MDHEN and CDR2 is SYDVKM. The CDR3 loop reads CASREYNTEAFF. CDR3 DNA: TGTGCCAGCAGAGAGTATAACACTGAAGCTTTCTTT.

The rearrangement joins TRBV4-2 to TRBJ1-6; D call uncertain. With 1 base removed from V and 5 bases from J, the gap between germline ends came to 12 bases. CDR3 length: 16 amino acids. Germline loops: CDR1 LGHNA, CDR2 YNFKEQ. The DNA of the CDR3 is TGTGCCAGCAGCCAAGCGTCGAAACAGCATAATTCACCCCTCCACTTT. As protein: CASSQASKQHNSPLHF.

This chain links TRBV18 with TRBJ1-1; D not certain. The CDR3 is made up of 13 amino acids. Germline CDR1 and CDR2: KGHSH and LQKENI. V was shortened by 2 bases and J by 6 bases, with 10 bases between the two germline ends. CDR3 sequence (DNA): TGTGCCAGCTCACCAGGGGTTGAGGCTGAAGCTTTCTTT. The encoded protein is CASSPGVEAEAFF.

This chain joins TRBV18 and TRBJ2-2; 9 nucleotides agree with TRBD1. The V and J ends lost 6 bases and 0 bases, in that order; junction bases with no gene match: 2. The germline V gene encodes CDR1 KGHSH and CDR2 LQKENI. The CDR3 is made up of 15 amino acids. The CDR3 coding sequence is TGTGCCAGCTCGCGGGACAGGGCGAACACCGGGGAGCTGTTTTTT. It codes for CASSRDRANTGELFF.

This clone was found a few times. The genes are TRBV20-1 and TRBJ2-5; D perhaps matches TRBD2 (5 bases). The CDR3 length is 11 residues. The germline V gene has CDR1 DFQATT and CDR2 SNEGSKA (reference sequence). V was pared by 3 bases and J by 7 bases, with 9 bases between. The CDR3 coding sequence is TGCAGTGCTAGTGAGCGGCTGACCCAGTACTTC. Translating it yields CSASERLTQYF.

This clone was seen only a few times. One end of the junction does not line up with germline, which may come from a read error. The J gene is TRBJ1-5, the V gene TRBV10-3, with a possible D match to TRBD1 (5 bases). This CDR3 has 17 amino acids. Germline V gene sequence: CDR1 ENHRY, CDR2 SYGVKD. CDR3 sequence (DNA): TGTGCCAGCAGTGAAAGGGCGGGGGGATTTAGCAATCAGCCCCAGCATTTT. Translated, it gives CASSERAGGFSNQPQHF.

The DNA of the CDR3 is TGTGCCAGCAGTGAAGCCGCAGGGACTAATGAAAAACTGTTTTTT. As protein: CASSEAAGTNEKLFF. The chain is built from TRBV6-1 and TRBJ1-4, with D tentatively TRBD1 (5 bases). Germline V gives CDR1 MNHNS, CDR2 SASEGT. The CDR3 length is 15 residues. Trimming cost V 0 bases and J 2 bases, with 7 bases left between them.